This T cell receptor beta chain was obtained from a study of T cells in Graves' hyperthyroidism and ophthalmopathy. Study information: Peripheral blood was acquired at first diagnosis, ahead of any therapy whatsoever.

Of note for this clonotype: Antigen unknown.

Amplification targeted TCR beta CDR3 regions from RNA transcripts. First-round RT-PCR targeting the TCR CDR3 was performed with the HTBI primer set. In TCRdb, the multiplex PCR reads were re-called with MiXCR into one record per CDR3 protein. Here the sample spans hundreds of thousands of distinct CDR3 sequences, 15% to 17% being singletons. General study findings and limits: Stable hyperthyroidism was told apart from ophthalmopathy by a model built on 13 V-J features.

Aged 18 to 65, the patients had hyperthyroidism that was newly diagnosed and had lasted under 2 months. Material: blood. This sequence originates from a young woman with Graves' hyperthyroidism.

This chain's CDR3 is CATAVGQYGYTF. The CDR3 DNA reads TGTGCCACCGCTGTAGGCCAATATGGCTACACCTTC. The gene calls are TRBV19 and TRBJ1-2; D is ambiguous. V lost 10 bases to trimming and J lost 5 bases, with 14 bases between them. Germline-derived CDR1 and CDR2 are LNHDA and SQIVND (reference sequence). This CDR3 is 12 amino acids long.